A selection of T cell receptor beta chains follows, all from one sample in a study of cytomegalovirus exposure and HLA in healthy donors. The protocol was immunoSEQ multiplex PCR, while the TCRdb copy is restricted to in-frame clones and leaves out a portion. The table includes about 130,000 clones, about 90% detected once. The material sequenced was PBMCs. These receptors were collected from a man between 25 and 39 years old in good health and CMV-seronegative. CDR3s include the opening cysteine and the closing phenylalanine or tryptophan. The D gene is left open where the match is weak. The size of a clone is reported for some rows only, either as once, few or many, or as a class for expanded clones.

j_call v_call d_call clone_size cdr3_nt cdr3_aa
TRBJ2-3 TRBV4-3 - - TGCGCCAGCAGCCAAGAGACAGATAGGGGTACAGGGACAGATACGCAGTATTTT CASSQETDRGTGTDTQYF
TRBJ1-3 TRBV28 - - TGTGCCAGCAGTTTATTTGGGGACACGCTCGGAAACACCATATATTTT CASSLFGDTLGNTIYF
TRBJ2-2 TRBV29-1 - - TGCAGCGTTGAACGCGGGCAGGGGCGGACCGGGGAGCTGTTTTTT CSVERGQGRTGELFF
TRBJ1-4 TRBV4-1 - - TGCGCCAGCAGCCAAGAATTTGGGACAACCCCAACTAATGAAAAACTGTTTTTT CASSQEFGTTPTNEKLFF
TRBJ1-4 TRBV2 - - TGTGCCAGCAGTGGAACGAAAGGGGGTGGACTGACGGCTAATGAAAAACTGTTTTTT CASSGTKGGGLTANEKLFF
TRBJ1-5 TRBV10-3 TRBD1 - TGTGCCATCGGTCAGACAGGGGCCCCGAGCGAGCCCCAGCATTTT CAIGQTGAPSEPQHF
TRBJ1-5 TRBV18 - - TGTGCCAGCTCGCCCGTCTATAGCAATCAGCCCCAGCATTTT CASSPVYSNQPQHF
TRBJ1-5 TRBV29-1 - - TGCAGCGTTGACGGCGGTAATAGCAATCAGCCCCAGCATTTT CSVDGGNSNQPQHF
TRBJ2-7 TRBV5-1 - few TGCGCCAGCAGCTTGCGGGCAGGGCTCTACGAGCAGTACTTC CASSLRAGLYEQYF
TRBJ2-7 TRBV4-1 - once TGCGCCAGCAGCCAAGTCATGACATCCGACTACGAGCAGTACTTC CASSQVMTSDYEQYF
TRBJ2-6 TRBV4-1 - - TGCGCCAGCAGCCAAGGTTCAGGGGGGTCTGGGGCCAACGTCCTGACTTTC CASSQGSGGSGANVLTF
TRBJ1-6 TRBV7-2 - - TGTGCCAGCAGCTTAGAGGAGGGGTATTACTCACCCCTCCACTTT CASSLEEGYYSPLHF
TRBJ2-1 TRBV7-6 - - TGTGCCAGCAGTCCGACAGGATTCTCCTACAATGAGCAGTTCTTC CASSPTGFSYNEQFF
TRBJ1-4 TRBV6-5 TRBD1 once TGTGCCAGCAGTTACGGACAGGGGGCTTTCGAAAAACTGTTTTTT CASSYGQGAFEKLFF
TRBJ2-1 TRBV13 TRBD2 - TGTGCCAGCAGCCAGGGACTAGCCCCTTTGCAGTTCTTC CASSQGLAPLQFF
TRBJ2-2 TRBV27 - - TGTGCCAGCAGTTTCGGTTTCCAGGGCCAGGAGGGCGGGGAGCTGTTTTTT CASSFGFQGQEGGELFF
TRBJ1-2 TRBV7-9 - few TGTGCTTGTACAGGGAGGGCACTGGACTCGTTC CACTGRALDSF
TRBJ1-1 TRBV28 TRBD1 - TGTGCCAGCAGTCGGAGCGACAGGGGGGGCACTGAAGCTTTCTTT CASSRSDRGGTEAFF
TRBJ1-2 TRBV28 - - TGTGCCAGCAGTTTAAACAATCCGACAGGTTCGAGTGGCTACACCTTC CASSLNNPTGSSGYTF
TRBJ1-1 TRBV28 - - TGTGCCAGCAATTTTTTACGGGGGGACACTGAAGCTTTCTTT CASNFLRGDTEAFF
TRBJ2-1 TRBV19 TRBD2 - TGTGCCACCGCCTTTGCGGGGGGGCCTCACAATGAGCAGTTCTTC CATAFAGGPHNEQFF
TRBJ2-1 TRBV6-5 TRBD1 - TGTGCCAGCAGCAAGGACAGGGGCTCCTACAATGAGCAGTTCTTC CASSKDRGSYNEQFF
TRBJ1-3 TRBV15 - - TGTGCCACCAGCTTTTTTACAGGGACTGGAAACACCATATATTTT CATSFFTGTGNTIYF
TRBJ1-6 TRBV6-5 - - TGTGCCAGCAGTTACTCGCACCGGGGAGGTTCACCCCTCCACTTT CASSYSHRGGSPLHF
TRBJ1-5 TRBV18 TRBD1 few TGTGCCAGCTCATTGGGACAGACTCAGCCCCAGCATTTT CASSLGQTQPQHF
TRBJ1-3 TRBV18 TRBD1 - TGTGCCAGCTCACCCCGGACAGGGGTTGGAAACACCATATATTTT CASSPRTGVGNTIYF
TRBJ2-7 TRBV18 TRBD1 - TGTGCCAGCACGCAGGGACAGGGTGGAAGCGAGCAGTACTTC CASTQGQGGSEQYF
TRBJ2-7 TRBV28 TRBD1 - TGTGCCAGTGAGACAGGGAGCTACGAGCAGTACTTC CASETGSYEQYF
TRBJ2-1 TRBV7-6 - - TGTGCCAGCAGCTTAGGTAGCTCCTACAATGAGCAGTTCTTC CASSLGSSYNEQFF
TRBJ1-1 TRBV9 TRBD1 - TGTGCCAGCAGCGGTTGGACAGGGAACACTGAAGCTTTCTTT CASSGWTGNTEAFF
TRBJ2-2 TRBV7-9 TRBD1 - TGTGCCAGCAGCTCAAGGGGAGTACAGGGGGCCCTCCTCGGGGAGCTGTTTTTT CASSSRGVQGALLGELFF
TRBJ1-2 TRBV29-1 - - TGCAGCGTGGGGGCGTGGGACGGGAAATATGGCTACACCTTC CSVGAWDGKYGYTF
TRBJ2-7 TRBV4-2 - - TGTGCCAGCAGCCAAGTGATGAGCGGAGGCTCCTACGAGCAGTACTTC CASSQVMSGGSYEQYF
TRBJ2-2 TRBV18 - - TGTGCCAGCTCACCCGGACAGCTCACCGGGGAGCTGTTTTTT CASSPGQLTGELFF
TRBJ2-7 TRBV18 - - TGTGCCAGCTCACGACAGGGACTGAGGAGCTCCTACGAGCAGTACTTC CASSRQGLRSSYEQYF
TRBJ1-5 TRBV6-5 - - TGTGCCAGCAGTTACGGGCAGGGACCCCAGCATTTT CASSYGQGPQHF
TRBJ2-2 TRBV4-2 TRBD2 - TGTGCCAGCAGCCAGCCAAATAGCGGGGGTACCGGGGAGCTGTTTTTT CASSQPNSGGTGELFF
TRBJ1-2 TRBV10-1 - - TGCGCCAGCAGTGGATCAGGGCGAAACTATGGCTACACCTTC CASSGSGRNYGYTF
TRBJ2-7 TRBV19 - - TGTGCCAGTAGTATAGAGGTTTCAGGGCGAGGCGAGCAGTACTTC CASSIEVSGRGEQYF
TRBJ2-1 TRBV11-3 - - TGTGCCAGCAGCTTACGAGAGTTACCCGGTGAGCAGTTCTTC CASSLRELPGEQFF
TRBJ2-7 TRBV4-3 - - TGCGCCAGCAGCCAAGGGAGAGGATCTTACGAGCAGTACTTC CASSQGRGSYEQYF
TRBJ2-7 TRBV28 TRBD1 - TGTGCCACCACCACTCCCGGGACAGGGGACTACGAGCAGTACTTC CATTTPGTGDYEQYF
TRBJ1-5 TRBV4-1 - - TGCGCCAGCAGCCAAGTCGCGGGCGTAGGGCAGCCCCAGCATTTT CASSQVAGVGQPQHF
TRBJ2-5 TRBV9 - - TGTGCCAGCAGCGTAGCAGGGCGGGGAGAGACCCAGTACTTC CASSVAGRGETQYF
TRBJ1-2 TRBV5-6 - - TGTGCCAGCAGCTTGGGGGAGAGCTATGGCTACACCTTC CASSLGESYGYTF
TRBJ2-5 TRBV6-1 TRBD1 - TGTGCCACCCCGTCGACAGGGGGCCTGGAGACCCAGTACTTC CATPSTGGLETQYF
TRBJ2-1 TRBV6-6 TRBD1 once TGTGCCAGCATCCGTCGGGGACAGGGGAGGGACGAGCAGTTCTTC CASIRRGQGRDEQFF
TRBJ2-5 TRBV27 TRBD2 - TGTGCCAGCAGTAAGCGACTAGCGGGGGGTCAAGAGACCCAGTACTTC CASSKRLAGGQETQYF
TRBJ1-6 TRBV27 TRBD1 - TGTGCCACCTCCCCTGACGGGACAGGGTTATCACCCCTCCACTTT CATSPDGTGLSPLHF